This T cell receptor beta chain was found in a study of CD8 T cells in ankylosing spondylitis. Findings of the study overall: There was reportedly significant enrichment of clones that were disease-linked in matched ankylosing spondylitis synovial fluid.

The V gene's germline CDR1 is KGHSH and CDR2 LQKENI. There are 18 residues in the CDR3. With V trimmed by 2 bases and J by 1 base, 6 bases remained unmatched. This clonotype appeared many times. Its target is unknown. TCRdb re-analysed the 5' RACE reads in MiXCR, keeping a single row per CDR3 protein. Among more than 60,000 distinct CDR3 sequences listed, approximately 5% were seen once. The TCR originated in a male donor with ankylosing spondylitis or in good health (not recorded which). The chain carries TRBV18 and TRBJ2-1, with 12 bases aligning to TRBD2. Material for sequencing was blood, either unsorted or a sorted T cell fraction (not recorded which). CDR3 in DNA: TGTGCCAGCTCACCAATCACTAGCGGGGGGTTATCCTACAATGAGCAGTTCTTC. Encoded protein: CASSPITSGGLSYNEQFF. Looking up the rest from reference TRBV18 and TRBJ2-1 gives the full variable domain: NAGVMQNPRHLVRRRGQEARLRCSPMKGHSHVYWYRQLPEEGLKFMVYLQKENIIDESGMPKERFSAEFPKEGPSILRIQQVVRGDSAAYFCASSPITSGGLSYNEQFFGPGTRLTVL.